The 9 T cell receptor beta chains below come from one sample, sequenced in a study of cytomegalovirus exposure and HLA in healthy donors. The PCR ran on 60 Vbeta and 13 Jbeta primers. Sequencing used immunoSEQ multiplex PCR; TCRdb keeps in-frame clones, though not all of them. The sample has 85,000 to 130,000 clones, 9.5% to 13% seen once. The sequenced sample was PBMCs. The receptors derive from a man aged 35-49 years in good health and CMV-seropositive.

V is TRBV4-1 and J is TRBJ2-5, with D uncertain. CDR1 MGHRA and CDR2 YSYEKL come from the germline V gene. The V end was cut by 0 bases, the J end by 3 bases, with 8 bases between. This CDR3 spans 14 amino acids. CDR3 protein: CASSQDGGKETQYF. As DNA, the CDR3 is TGCGCCAGCAGCCAAGATGGCGGAAAAGAGACCCAGTACTTC.

Regarding this clone: One end of the junction fails to match germline, which may point to a read error. Other nucleotide sequences in the sample specify the same CDR3. The chain employs TRBV6-1 and TRBJ1-3, with 7 positions matching TRBD1. This CDR3 is built from 13 residues. Germline V lookup: CDR1 MNHNS, CDR2 SASEGT. The CDR3 coding sequence is TGCGCCAGCACGACAGGGCACGGAAACACCATATATTTT. Encoded protein: CASTTGHGNTIYF.

This clone occurred a few times. The V call is TRBV5-1, the J call TRBJ1-5; D is unresolved. Germline loops: CDR1 SGHRS, CDR2 YFSETQ. V lost 4 bases to trimming and J lost 7 bases, with 12 bases between them. CDR3 size: 13 residues. Here the CDR3 reads CASSQAPGQPQHF. In DNA, the CDR3 is TGCGCCAGCAGCCAAGCTCCGGGACAGCCCCAGCATTTT.

This clone occurred a few times. The V call is TRBV25-1, the J call TRBJ1-2; the match to TRBD1 covers 8 bases. The germline V gene encodes CDR1 MGHDK and CDR2 SYGVNS. Unmatched junction bases numbered 5, after V lost 2 bases and J lost 3 bases. CDR3 size: 15 residues. The CDR3 sequence: CASSEQTGDDYGYTF. The CDR3 DNA reads as TGTGCCAGCAGTGAACAGACAGGGGATGACTATGGCTACACCTTC.

This clone was observed a few times. The V call is TRBV6-5, the J call TRBJ2-7; the D gene is possibly TRBD2 (6 bases). In germline, CDR1 is MNHEY, CDR2 SVGAGI. The CDR3 totals 11 residues. The CDR3 loop is CAVQGGYEQYF. In DNA, the CDR3 is TGTGCAGTTCAGGGAGGATACGAGCAGTACTTC.

The J gene is TRBJ2-2, the V gene TRBV28; tentative D call: TRBD1 (6 bases). This CDR3 has 15 residues. Germline CDR1 is MDHEN and CDR2 is SYDVKM. The V gene lost 6 bases and the J gene lost 0 bases, with 11 bases spanning the gap. The CDR3: CASSKDRTNTGELFF. As DNA, the CDR3 is TGTGCCAGCAGCAAGGACAGAACGAACACCGGGGAGCTGTTTTTT.

A few counts support this clone. CDR3 amino acids: CASGLYSGREAQGNEQFF. The CDR3 nucleotides read TGTGCTAGTGGTTTATACTCAGGACGGGAGGCCCAAGGGAATGAGCAGTTCTTC. The gene calls are TRBV12-5 and TRBJ2-1; 7 bases agree with TRBD2. The germline gives CDR1 LGHNT, CDR2 FRNRAP. V lost 3 bases, J lost 7 bases, and 18 bases stayed unmatched. There are 18 residues in the CDR3.

V gene TRBV7-9 combines with J gene TRBJ2-3; 9 positions match TRBD2. V shed 5 bases, J shed 2 bases, and the junction held 11 bases outside the gene matches. The CDR3 covers 17 residues. CDR1 SEHNR and CDR2 FQNEAQ come from the germline V gene (reference sequence). The CDR3 DNA reads TGTGCCAGCAGCCTAAAAGCGGGAGGACTTCACACAGATACGCAGTATTTT. It translates to CASSLKAGGLHTDTQYF.

The chain employs TRBV7-9 and TRBJ2-3; D remains ambiguous. This CDR3 region has 15 residues. CDR1 SEHNR and CDR2 FQNEAQ come from the germline V gene (reference sequence). V was clipped by 5 bases and J by 0 bases, with 12 bases between them. CDR3 sequence (DNA): TGTGCCAGCAGCCCCGGAGCTGCTAGCACAGATACGCAGTATTTT. It translates to CASSPGAASTDTQYF.